The T cell receptor (beta chain) described here comes from a study of blood T cell repertoires in COVID-19. Study details: Sources were T cells, B-cell-depleted T cells, or PBMCs; the material itself was cDNA or gDNA.

J gave up 4 bases and V 12 bases, and 6 bases lay outside the gene matches. Germline V gives CDR1 KGHDR, CDR2 SFDVKD. This CDR3 contains 13 residues. Original processing methods: Estimated nucleated cell counts came from reference gene primer amplification. Sequenced by immunoSEQ multiplex PCR; TCRdb stores in-frame clones only, minus some. V, J and clone size were drawn from that table, and D and trimming were deduced from the DNA. The sample includes 150,000 or so clones, approximately 88% of them seen just once. Sequencing was carried out using peripheral blood. The sequence was collected from a man younger than 30 with active or convalescent COVID-19. The chain joins TRBV24-1 to TRBJ1-4; 8 bases line up with TRBD1. CDR3 nucleotide sequence: TGTGCCGAAACAGGGGGACTTAATGAAAAACTGTTTTTT. It yields the protein CAETGGLNEKLFF.